These 13 T cell receptor beta chains were sequenced from one sample in a study of blood T cell repertoires in COVID-19. Assay used: immunoSEQ multiplex PCR; TCRdb lists only in-frame clones, some missing. Of about 160,000 clones in the sample, roughly 80% are singletons; the top ten hold roughly 3.7%. Material for sequencing was peripheral blood. These TCRs come from a woman aged 80 or older with acute or convalescent COVID-19.

The chain employs TRBV7-9 and TRBJ2-3; D not certain. Trimming removed 1 base from V and 3 bases from J, with 11 bases in between. The CDR3 spans 15 residues. Germline-derived CDR1 and CDR2 are SEHNR and FQNEAQ (reference sequence). CDR3 amino acids: CASSLVLARTDTQYF. For the CDR3, the DNA is TGTGCCAGCAGCTTAGTTTTAGCACGGACAGATACGCAGTATTTT.

In nucleotides, the CDR3 is TGTGCCAGCTCACCAAGGAGTGGATGGACTAGCGGGAATTACAATGAGCAGTTCTTC. Translating gives CASSPRSGWTSGNYNEQFF. The chain links TRBV18 to TRBJ2-1; TRBD2 matches 12 bases. This CDR3 spans 19 amino acids. V lost 2 bases, J lost 4 bases, and 12 bases stayed unmatched. Per germline, CDR1 KGHSH and CDR2 LQKENI.

J is TRBJ1-5 and V is TRBV9; TRBD1 might be the D (5 bases). V shed 2 bases and J shed 7 bases, with 13 bases lying between them. This CDR3 has 14 residues. Germline lookup yields CDR1 SGDLS and CDR2 YYNGEE. The CDR3 sequence is CASSVGDSRQPQHF. The CDR3 region has the DNA TGTGCCAGCAGCGTTGGGGACTCTAGGCAGCCCCAGCATTTT.

This clone was observed a handful of times. V and J are TRBV18 and TRBJ1-2, with D uncertain. Trimming removed 3 bases from V and 2 bases from J, with 7 bases in between. Germline V gene lookup returns CDR1 KGHSH and CDR2 LQKENI. The length of the CDR3 is 13 residues. CDR3 bases: TGTGCCAGCTCACCCACTGAGAACTATGGCTACACCTTC. It is translated as CASSPTENYGYTF. Based on the CDR3 plus reference TRBV18 and TRBJ1-2, the full variable domain is NAGVMQNPRHLVRRRGQEARLRCSPMKGHSHVYWYRQLPEEGLKFMVYLQKENIIDESGMPKERFSAEFPKEGPSILRIQQVVRGDSAAYFCASSPTENYGYTFGSGTRLTVV.

The chain combines TRBV5-1 with TRBJ1-1, with TRBD1 as a possible D gene (5 bases). The germline V gene has CDR1 SGHRS and CDR2 YFSETQ. This CDR3 has 14 residues. Trimming left V 4 bases short and J 3 bases short, with 13 bases between. CDR3 in amino acids: CASSQGDWDTEAFF. CDR3 DNA: TGCGCCAGCAGCCAGGGTGATTGGGACACTGAAGCTTTCTTT.

There are a few counts of this clone. The genes are TRBV7-2 and TRBJ2-7; 10 bases map to TRBD1. V was clipped by 6 bases and J by 7 bases; unmatched bases: 9. Germline V gene data show CDR1 as SGHTA and CDR2 as FQGNSA. The CDR3 is made up of 14 amino acids. CDR3 in DNA: TGTGCCAGCAGACTCGACAGGGGGCCGGAGGAGCAGTACTTC. Protein: CASRLDRGPEEQYF.

The chain joins TRBV9 to TRBJ2-3; TRBD2 matches at 8 bases. After removal of 4 bases from V and 4 bases from J, the junction contained 14 bases not matched to a gene. Germline V lookup: CDR1 SGDLS, CDR2 YYNGEE. The CDR3 totals 17 residues. CDR3 amino acids: CASSLGFGTRGADTQYF. CDR3 coding DNA: TGTGCCAGCAGCCTCGGATTTGGGACTAGGGGTGCAGATACGCAGTATTTT.

The genes are TRBV7-7 and TRBJ1-1, with D uncertain. V lost 5 bases and J 0 bases, leaving 7 bases between the germline ends. The CDR3 spans 13 residues. Germline CDR1 reads SSHAT; CDR2 reads FNYEAQ (reference sequence). The CDR3 spells CASSPSMNTEAFF. In DNA form, the CDR3 reads TGTGCCAGCAGCCCGAGTATGAACACTGAAGCTTTCTTT.

The chain is built from TRBV29-1 and TRBJ2-1; TRBD1 aligns across 9 bases. Looked up from germline, CDR1 is SQVTM and CDR2 is ANQGSEA. The CDR3 spans 14 residues. Trimming took 6 bases from V and 4 from J; bases not matched to a gene: 7. This CDR3 reads CSVPDRGGYNEQFF. The DNA of the CDR3 is TGCAGCGTACCGGACAGGGGTGGATACAATGAGCAGTTCTTC.

This sequence joins TRBV19 and TRBJ1-1; 11 positions match TRBD1. The junction had 6 bases not matched to a gene; V was cut back by 7 bases and J by 11 bases. CDR1 LNHDA and CDR2 SQIVND come from the germline V gene (reference sequence). The CDR3 runs to 12 residues. CDR3 DNA sequence: TGTGCCAGTACCGTGGGACAGGGGGTGGCTTTCTTT. Translating it yields CASTVGQGVAFF.

The gene calls are TRBV5-8 and TRBJ1-3; the D is unclear. Deletions cut 8 bases from V and 2 bases from J, with 20 bases between. The CDR3 consists of 16 residues. Germline CDR1 is SGHTS and CDR2 is YDEGEE. Written as DNA, the CDR3 is TGTGCCAGTGAGAGGTCGCTGATGCTTACTGGAAACACCATATATTTT. It is translated as CASERSLMLTGNTIYF.

The V call is TRBV5-1, the J call TRBJ1-4; 8 positions match TRBD1. The CDR3 extends over 16 amino acids. V lost 4 bases, J lost 0 bases, and 5 bases stayed unmatched. CDR1 is SGHRS and CDR2 is YFSETQ in the germline V gene. In DNA, the CDR3 is TGCGCCAGCAGCCCACAGGGGGTGGCAACTAATGAAAAACTGTTTTTT. Its translation is CASSPQGVATNEKLFF.

V and J are TRBV7-3 and TRBJ1-2, with 9 bases matching TRBD1. The length of the CDR3 is 15 residues. The germline gives CDR1 SGHTA, CDR2 FQGTGA. The trim removed 0 bases at V and 6 bases at J, leaving 5 bases unmatched. The CDR3 loop is CASSLTPGTGNGYTF. CDR3 sequence (DNA): TGTGCCAGCAGCTTAACCCCCGGGACAGGGAATGGCTACACCTTC.